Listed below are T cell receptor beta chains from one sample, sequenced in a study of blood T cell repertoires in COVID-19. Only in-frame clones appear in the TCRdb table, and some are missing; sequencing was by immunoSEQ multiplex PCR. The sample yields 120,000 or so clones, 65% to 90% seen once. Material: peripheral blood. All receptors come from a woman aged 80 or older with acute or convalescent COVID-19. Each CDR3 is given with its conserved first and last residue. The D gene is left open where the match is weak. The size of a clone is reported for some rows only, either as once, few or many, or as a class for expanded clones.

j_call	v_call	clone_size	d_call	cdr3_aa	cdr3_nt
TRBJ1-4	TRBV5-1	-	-	CASSLEQVGEKLFF	TGCGCCAGCAGCTTGGAACAGGTCGGTGAAAAACTGTTTTTT
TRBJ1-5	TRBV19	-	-	CASRPTLLSHQPQHF	TGTGCCAGTAGACCGACACTTCTAAGTCACCAGCCCCAGCATTTT
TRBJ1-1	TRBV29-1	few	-	CSVEGTAAEAFF	TGCAGCGTTGAAGGGACAGCCGCGGAAGCTTTCTTT
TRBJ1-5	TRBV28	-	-	CATTGTAQPQHF	TGTGCCACTACAGGGACGGCTCAGCCCCAGCATTTT
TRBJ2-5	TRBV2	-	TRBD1	CASRKGTGGQETQYF	TGTGCCAGCAGGAAGGGGACAGGGGGGCAAGAGACCCAGTACTTC
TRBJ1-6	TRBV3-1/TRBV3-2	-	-	CASSQDIGRNLHF	TGTGCCAGCAGCCAAGATATCGGCAGGAACCTCCACTTT
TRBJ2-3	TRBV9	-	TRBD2	CASGTSGGADTQYF	TGTGCCAGCGGAACCAGCGGGGGGGCAGATACGCAGTATTTT
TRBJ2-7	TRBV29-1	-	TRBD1	CSARPGQGAGEQYF	TGCAGCGCGAGACCGGGACAGGGGGCGGGGGAGCAGTACTTC
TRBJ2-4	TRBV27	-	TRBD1	CASSPRPTGTGKNIQYF	TGTGCCAGCAGTCCACGACCGACCGGGACAGGGAAAAACATTCAGTACTTC
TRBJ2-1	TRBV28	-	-	CASSLHGGVNEQFF	TGTGCCAGCAGCCTCCACGGGGGAGTAAATGAGCAGTTCTTC
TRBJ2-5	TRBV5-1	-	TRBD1	CASSLRDRASIETQYF	TGCGCCAGCAGCTTGCGGGACAGGGCATCTATAGAGACCCAGTACTTC
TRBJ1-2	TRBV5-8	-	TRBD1	CASSKTGARSYGYTF	TGTGCCAGCAGCAAGACAGGGGCTAGATCGTATGGCTACACCTTC
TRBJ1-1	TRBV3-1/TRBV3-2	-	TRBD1	CASSHGQGVEAFF	TGTGCCAGCAGTCACGGACAGGGAGTTGAAGCTTTCTTT
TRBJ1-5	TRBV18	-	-	CASSPGGRGQPQHF	TGTGCCAGCTCACCAGGAGGGCGCGGACAGCCCCAGCATTTT
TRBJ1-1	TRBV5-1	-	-	CASSSGWGNTEAFF	TGCGCCAGCAGCTCGGGATGGGGAAACACTGAAGCTTTCTTT
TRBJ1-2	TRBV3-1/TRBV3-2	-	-	CASSPSGYGYTF	TGTGCCAGCAGCCCCTCGGGCTATGGCTACACCTTC
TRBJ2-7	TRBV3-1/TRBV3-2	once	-	CASSRAVAMGSAYEQYF	TGTGCCAGCAGCCGCGCTGTGGCGATGGGGAGCGCCTACGAGCAGTACTTC
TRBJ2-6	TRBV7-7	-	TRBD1	CASSPLRPGGTPSGANVLTF	TGTGCCAGCAGCCCGTTGAGGCCAGGGGGCACCCCCTCTGGGGCCAACGTCCTGACTTTC
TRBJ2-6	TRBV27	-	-	CASSLSYSGGANVLTF	TGTGCCAGCAGTTTATCGTACAGCGGCGGGGCCAACGTCCTGACTTTC
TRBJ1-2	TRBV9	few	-	CASSVVQDSYYGYTF	TGTGCCAGCAGCGTAGTACAGGACAGCTACTATGGCTACACCTTC
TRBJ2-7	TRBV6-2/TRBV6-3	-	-	CASSNHRDNCF	TGTGCCAGCAGCAATCACAGGGATAATTGCTTC
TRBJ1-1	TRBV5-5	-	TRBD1	CASRDRSNTEAFF	TGTGCCAGCCGGGACAGGTCGAACACTGAAGCTTTCTTT
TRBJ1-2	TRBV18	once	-	CASAPETVYGYTF	TGTGCCAGCGCCCCCGAGACAGTCTATGGCTACACCTTC
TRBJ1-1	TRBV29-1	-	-	CSVEGGGMNTEAFF	TGCAGCGTTGAAGGGGGGGGCATGAACACTGAAGCTTTCTTT
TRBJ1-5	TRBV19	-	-	CASSIREGNQPQHF	TGTGCCAGTAGTATAAGGGAGGGGAATCAGCCCCAGCATTTT
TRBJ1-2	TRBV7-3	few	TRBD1	CASSSQPPGTGPSPYGYTF	TGTGCCAGCAGCTCACAACCTCCCGGGACAGGGCCATCCCCTTATGGCTACACCTTC
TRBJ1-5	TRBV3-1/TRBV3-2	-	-	CASSHGAGLAPQHF	TGTGCCAGCAGTCACGGAGCCGGACTCGCGCCCCAGCATTTT
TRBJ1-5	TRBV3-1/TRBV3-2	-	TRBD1	CASSQGPGPGGQPQHF	TGTGCCAGCAGCCAAGGGCCCGGGCCAGGGGGACAGCCCCAGCATTTT
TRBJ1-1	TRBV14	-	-	CASSRPSGVVTEAFF	TGTGCCAGCAGCCGCCCATCAGGGGTGGTCACTGAAGCTTTCTTT
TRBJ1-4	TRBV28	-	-	CASRNSGTNEKLFF	TGTGCCAGCCGGAACTCGGGAACTAATGAAAAACTGTTTTTT
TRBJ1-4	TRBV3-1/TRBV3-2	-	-	CASSRIGDGVEEKLFF	TGTGCCAGCAGCCGGATTGGTGACGGAGTGGAGGAAAAACTGTTTTTT